The rows below give T cell receptor beta chains drawn from one sample of a study of blood T cell repertoires in COVID-19. Repertoires were generated with immunoSEQ multiplex PCR, while TCRdb's copy carries only in-frame clones and drops some. The sample shows about 91,000 clones, about 85% of them seen only once. Sequencing used peripheral blood. These receptors all stem from a man aged 65-85 years with acute or convalescent COVID-19. Both conserved end residues are trimmed from each CDR3. Each record gives: CDR3 protein, J gene, clone size, V gene. For some rows the clone size is stated as once, few or many, or as a class when expanded; others skip it.

CDR3: ASSRTGLNTEAF; J: TRBJ1-1; size: NA; V: TRBV11-2
CDR3: ASSFRTGGNTIY; J: TRBJ1-3; size: NA; V: TRBV11-2
CDR3: AISEDRGGTDTQY; J: TRBJ2-3; size: NA; V: TRBV10-3
CDR3: ASSEGQGNQPQH; J: TRBJ1-5; size: NA; V: TRBV9
CDR3: ASSLNSNYGYT; J: TRBJ1-2; size: NA; V: TRBV12-3/TRBV12-4
CDR3: ASSESRSNEKLF; J: TRBJ1-4; size: NA; V: TRBV2
CDR3: ASSQDRDFMASTDTQY; J: TRBJ2-3; size: few; V: TRBV14
CDR3: ASRGAQGSGNEQF; J: TRBJ2-1; size: NA; V: TRBV2
CDR3: ASSPGGQGGGYT; J: TRBJ1-2; size: once; V: TRBV18
CDR3: ASSFSGGTYEQY; J: TRBJ2-7; size: NA; V: TRBV5-1
CDR3: AISESGQEAGYT; J: TRBJ1-2; size: NA; V: TRBV10-3
CDR3: ASSAGQGANYGYT; J: TRBJ1-2; size: once; V: TRBV6-5
CDR3: ASSLRQGYTGELF; J: TRBJ2-2; size: NA; V: TRBV13
CDR3: ASSTQGVATEAF; J: TRBJ1-1; size: NA; V: TRBV28
CDR3: ASSLDLGVYQPQH; J: TRBJ1-5; size: few; V: TRBV7-2
CDR3: ASSSTGRLGETQY; J: TRBJ2-5; size: NA; V: TRBV5-1
CDR3: ASSYVSGGTGYEQY; J: TRBJ2-7; size: NA; V: TRBV6-2/TRBV6-3
CDR3: ASSQAIQGLSEQF; J: TRBJ2-1; size: NA; V: TRBV11-3
CDR3: ASGPGREGETQY; J: TRBJ2-5; size: NA; V: TRBV10-1
CDR3: ASSPGDRGTYYGYT; J: TRBJ1-2; size: few; V: TRBV18
CDR3: ASSADPGTGASGANVLT; J: TRBJ2-6; size: NA; V: TRBV9
CDR3: ASSKTPTGGTSPLH; J: TRBJ1-6; size: NA; V: TRBV28
CDR3: ASSQDHFNSPLH; J: TRBJ1-6; size: NA; V: TRBV3-1/TRBV3-2
CDR3: ASGSGDTGELF; J: TRBJ2-2; size: once; V: TRBV12-3/TRBV12-4
CDR3: ASSLGRGTEAF; J: TRBJ1-1; size: NA; V: TRBV27
CDR3: ASSSRTGSSGNTIY; J: TRBJ1-3; size: NA; V: TRBV5-1
CDR3: ASSTGGNSPLH; J: TRBJ1-6; size: NA; V: TRBV12-3/TRBV12-4
CDR3: ASSEIGRQITDTQY; J: TRBJ2-3; size: many; V: TRBV6-1
CDR3: ASSSPLTGGGRNEQF; J: TRBJ2-1; size: NA; V: TRBV7-6
CDR3: ASSMYSATNEKLF; J: TRBJ1-4; size: NA; V: TRBV19
CDR3: ASSPLQGKETQY; J: TRBJ2-5; size: NA; V: TRBV5-4
CDR3: ASTGGSLNTEAF; J: TRBJ1-1; size: NA; V: TRBV28
CDR3: ASSSKDTQY; J: TRBJ2-3; size: NA; V: TRBV10-2
CDR3: ASSLAGFADSNQPQH; J: TRBJ1-5; size: NA; V: TRBV28
CDR3: ASSSLRQAGNYEQY; J: TRBJ2-7; size: NA; V: TRBV27
CDR3: ASSTRGSQGDNSPLH; J: TRBJ1-6; size: NA; V: TRBV19
CDR3: ASSLQAAGANVLT; J: TRBJ2-6; size: NA; V: TRBV28
CDR3: ASSPTGGSQETQY; J: TRBJ2-5; size: NA; V: TRBV5-4
CDR3: ASSEYGFRGSGNQPQH; J: TRBJ1-5; size: NA; V: TRBV25-1
CDR3: AWSVQAGNYGYT; J: TRBJ1-2; size: NA; V: TRBV30
CDR3: ASSLSGVATNEKLF; J: TRBJ1-4; size: NA; V: TRBV7-9
CDR3: ASSLEESPRS; J: TRBJ1-1; size: NA; V: TRBV5-4
CDR3: ASSWPRGRLDGYT; J: TRBJ1-2; size: NA; V: TRBV11-3
CDR3: ASSLASRSEAF; J: TRBJ1-1; size: NA; V: TRBV5-1
CDR3: ASSLTTGDQPQH; J: TRBJ1-5; size: few; V: TRBV7-9
CDR3: ASSLGSDQPQH; J: TRBJ1-5; size: few; V: TRBV12-3/TRBV12-4
CDR3: ASSPPTRVNGYT; J: TRBJ1-2; size: NA; V: TRBV18
CDR3: ASSPGVGFEEETQY; J: TRBJ2-5; size: NA; V: TRBV11-2
CDR3: ASSQSDRVVEKLF; J: TRBJ1-4; size: NA; V: TRBV23-1
CDR3: ASSATPGGPRNEQF; J: TRBJ2-1; size: NA; V: TRBV25-1
CDR3: ASSLSAGPYNEQF; J: TRBJ2-1; size: NA; V: TRBV7-2
CDR3: ASRGSGGELF; J: TRBJ2-2; size: NA; V: TRBV11-2
CDR3: ASSIGKVAGVESYGYT; J: TRBJ1-2; size: NA; V: TRBV19
CDR3: ASSTDSYGYT; J: TRBJ1-2; size: NA; V: TRBV5-1
CDR3: ASPPLSHSPRCT; J: TRBJ1-2; size: NA; V: TRBV21-1
CDR3: ASSSLTGGAEVDTQY; J: TRBJ2-3; size: NA; V: TRBV2